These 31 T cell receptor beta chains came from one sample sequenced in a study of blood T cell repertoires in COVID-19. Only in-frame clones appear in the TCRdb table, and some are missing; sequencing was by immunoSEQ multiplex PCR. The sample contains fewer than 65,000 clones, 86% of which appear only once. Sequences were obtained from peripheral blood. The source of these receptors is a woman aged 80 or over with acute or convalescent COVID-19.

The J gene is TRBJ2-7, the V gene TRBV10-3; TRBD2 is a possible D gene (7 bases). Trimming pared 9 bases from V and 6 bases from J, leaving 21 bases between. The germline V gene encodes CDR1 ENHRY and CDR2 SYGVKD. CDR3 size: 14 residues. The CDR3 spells CAILGGAGRPEQYF. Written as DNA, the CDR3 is TGTGCCATTCTGGGGGGGGCCGGGCGGCCCGAGCAGTACTTC.

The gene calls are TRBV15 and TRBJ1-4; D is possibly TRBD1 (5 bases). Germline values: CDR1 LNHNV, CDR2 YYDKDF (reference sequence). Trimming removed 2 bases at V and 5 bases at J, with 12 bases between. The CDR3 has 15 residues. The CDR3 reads CATSRLRQGNEKLFF. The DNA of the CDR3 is TGTGCCACCAGCAGATTACGGCAGGGAAATGAAAAACTGTTTTTT. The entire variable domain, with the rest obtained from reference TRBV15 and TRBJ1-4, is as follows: DAMVIQNPRYQVTQFGKPVTLSCSQTLNHNVMYWYQQKSSQAPKLLFHYYDKDFNNEADTPDNFQSRRPNTSFCFLDIRSPGLGDTAMYLCATSRLRQGNEKLFFGSGTQLSVL.

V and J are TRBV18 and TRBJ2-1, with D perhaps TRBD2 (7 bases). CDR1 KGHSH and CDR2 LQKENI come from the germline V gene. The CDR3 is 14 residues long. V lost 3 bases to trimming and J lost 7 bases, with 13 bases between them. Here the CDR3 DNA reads TGTGCCAGCTCACCGGGGGCGGGAGCAAATGAGCAGTTCTTC. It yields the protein CASSPGAGANEQFF.

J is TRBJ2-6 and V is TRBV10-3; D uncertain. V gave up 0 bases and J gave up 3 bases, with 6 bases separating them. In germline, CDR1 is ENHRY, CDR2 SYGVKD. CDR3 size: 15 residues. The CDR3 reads CAISESAGGANVLTF. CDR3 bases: TGTGCCATCAGTGAGTCGGCAGGTGGGGCCAACGTCCTGACTTTC.

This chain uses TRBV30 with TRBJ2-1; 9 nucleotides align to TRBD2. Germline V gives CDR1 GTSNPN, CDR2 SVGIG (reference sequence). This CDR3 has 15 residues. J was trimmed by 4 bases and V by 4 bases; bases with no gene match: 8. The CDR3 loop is CAWNSGSSGYNEQFF. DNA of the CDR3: TGTGCCTGGAATAGCGGGAGTTCGGGGTACAATGAGCAGTTCTTC.

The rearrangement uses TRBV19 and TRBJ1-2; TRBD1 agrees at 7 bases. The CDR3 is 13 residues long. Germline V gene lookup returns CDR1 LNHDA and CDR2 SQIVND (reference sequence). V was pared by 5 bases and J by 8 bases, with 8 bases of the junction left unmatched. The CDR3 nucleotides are TGTGCCAGTAGTGTAACCAGGGGGAACGGCTACACCTTC. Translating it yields CASSVTRGNGYTF.

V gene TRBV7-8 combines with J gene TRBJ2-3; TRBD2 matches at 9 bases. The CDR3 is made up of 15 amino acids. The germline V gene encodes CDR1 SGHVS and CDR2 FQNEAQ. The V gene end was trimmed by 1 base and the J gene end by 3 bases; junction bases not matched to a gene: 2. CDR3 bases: TGTGCCAGCAGCTTAGATCTAGCGGGGACAGATACGCAGTATTTT. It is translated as CASSLDLAGTDTQYF.

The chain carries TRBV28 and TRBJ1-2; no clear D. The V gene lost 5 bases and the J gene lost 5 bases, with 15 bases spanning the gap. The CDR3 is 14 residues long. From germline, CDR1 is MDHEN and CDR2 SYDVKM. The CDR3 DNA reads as TGTGCCAGCAGTAGCACAGACCTCGGATATGGCTACACCTTC. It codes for CASSSTDLGYGYTF.

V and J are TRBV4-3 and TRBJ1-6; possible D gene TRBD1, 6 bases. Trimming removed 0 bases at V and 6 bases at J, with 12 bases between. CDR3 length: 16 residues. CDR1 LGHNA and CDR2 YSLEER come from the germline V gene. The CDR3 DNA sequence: TGCGCCAGCAGCCAAGATTTTGAGGACAGTAATTCACCCCTCCACTTT. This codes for CASSQDFEDSNSPLHF.

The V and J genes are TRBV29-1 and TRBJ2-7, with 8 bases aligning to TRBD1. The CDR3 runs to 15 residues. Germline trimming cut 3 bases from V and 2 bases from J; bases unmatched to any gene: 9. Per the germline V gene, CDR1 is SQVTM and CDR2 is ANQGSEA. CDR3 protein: CSVDHRTGKTYEQYF. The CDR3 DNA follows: TGCAGCGTTGATCATCGGACAGGGAAAACCTACGAGCAGTACTTC.

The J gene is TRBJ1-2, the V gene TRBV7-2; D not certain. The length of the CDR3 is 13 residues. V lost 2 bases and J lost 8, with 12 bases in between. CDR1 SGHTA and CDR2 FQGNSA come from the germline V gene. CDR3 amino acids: CASSLSAYPGYTF. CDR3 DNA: TGTGCCAGCAGCTTAAGCGCCTATCCGGGCTACACCTTC.

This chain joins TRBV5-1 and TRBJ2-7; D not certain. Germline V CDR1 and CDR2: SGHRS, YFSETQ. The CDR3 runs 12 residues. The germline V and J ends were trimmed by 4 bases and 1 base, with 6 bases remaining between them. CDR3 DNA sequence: TGCGCCAGCAGCATGTCTTCCTACGAGCAGTACTTC. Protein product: CASSMSSYEQYF. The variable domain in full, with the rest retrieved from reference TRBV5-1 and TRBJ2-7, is KAGVTQTPRYLIKTRGQQVTLSCSPISGHRSVSWYQQTPGQGLQFLFEYFSETQRNKGNFPGRFSGRQFSNSRSEMNVSTLELGDSALYLCASSMSSYEQYFGPGTRLTVT.

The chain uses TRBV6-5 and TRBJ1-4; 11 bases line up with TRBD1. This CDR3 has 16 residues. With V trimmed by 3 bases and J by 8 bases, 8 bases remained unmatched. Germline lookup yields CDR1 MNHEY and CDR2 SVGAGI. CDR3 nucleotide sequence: TGTGCCAGCAGTTATCGCACCGGGACAGGGGGAGAAAAACTGTTTTTT. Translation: CASSYRTGTGGEKLFF.

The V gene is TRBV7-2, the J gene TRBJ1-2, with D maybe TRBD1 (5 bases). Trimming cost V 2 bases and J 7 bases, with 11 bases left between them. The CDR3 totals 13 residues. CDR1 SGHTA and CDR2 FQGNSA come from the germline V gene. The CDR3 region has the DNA TGTGCCAGCAGCTTAAATAGGGGTGGTGGCTACACCTTC. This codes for CASSLNRGGGYTF.

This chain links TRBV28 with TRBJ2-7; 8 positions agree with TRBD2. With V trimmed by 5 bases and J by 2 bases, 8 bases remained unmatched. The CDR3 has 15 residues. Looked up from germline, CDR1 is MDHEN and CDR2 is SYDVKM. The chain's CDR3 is CASSNSKAGAYEQYF. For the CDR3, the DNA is TGTGCCAGCAGTAACTCAAAAGCGGGAGCCTACGAGCAGTACTTC.

CDR3 nucleotides: TGTGCCAGCAGTGAAGCCGACTGGCGAGGGGCTTTCTTT. This sequence encodes CASSEADWRGAFF. The V gene is TRBV25-1, the J gene TRBJ1-1; D not resolved. The CDR3 length is 13 residues. Trimming took off 2 bases at V and 11 bases at J, with 15 bases between the two ends. CDR1 and CDR2 (germline): MGHDK, SYGVNS.

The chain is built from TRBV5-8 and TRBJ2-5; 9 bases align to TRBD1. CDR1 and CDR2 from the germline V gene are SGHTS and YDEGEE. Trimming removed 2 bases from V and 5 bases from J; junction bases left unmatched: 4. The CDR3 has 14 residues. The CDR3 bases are TGTGCCAGCAGCTTCGGACAGGGGTTGGAGACCCAGTACTTC. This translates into CASSFGQGLETQYF. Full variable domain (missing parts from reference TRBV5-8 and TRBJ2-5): EAGVTQSPTHLIKTRGQQATLRCSPISGHTSVYWYQQALGLGLQFLLWYDEGEERNRGNFPPRFSGRQFPNYSSELNVNALELEDSALYLCASSFGQGLETQYFGPGTRLLVL.

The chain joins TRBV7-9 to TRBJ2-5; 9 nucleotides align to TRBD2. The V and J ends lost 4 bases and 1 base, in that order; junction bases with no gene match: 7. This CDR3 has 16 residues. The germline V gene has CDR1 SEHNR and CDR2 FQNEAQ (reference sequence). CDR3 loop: CASSSRSLAGQETQYF. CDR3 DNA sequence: TGTGCCAGCAGCTCCAGGTCACTAGCGGGCCAAGAGACCCAGTACTTC.

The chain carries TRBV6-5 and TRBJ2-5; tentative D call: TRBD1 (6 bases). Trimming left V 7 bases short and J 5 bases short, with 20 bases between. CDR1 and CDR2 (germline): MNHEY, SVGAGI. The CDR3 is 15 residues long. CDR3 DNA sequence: TGTGCCAGCACCCGAGAAACAGGGAACTGGGAGACCCAGTACTTC. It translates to CASTRETGNWETQYF.

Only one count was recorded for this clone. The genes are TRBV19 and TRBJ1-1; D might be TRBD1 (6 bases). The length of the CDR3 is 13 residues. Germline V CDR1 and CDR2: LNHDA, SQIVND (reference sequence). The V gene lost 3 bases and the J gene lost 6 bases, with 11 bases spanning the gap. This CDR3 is CASSIKNRAEAFF. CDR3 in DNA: TGTGCCAGTAGTATCAAAAACAGGGCTGAAGCTTTCTTT.

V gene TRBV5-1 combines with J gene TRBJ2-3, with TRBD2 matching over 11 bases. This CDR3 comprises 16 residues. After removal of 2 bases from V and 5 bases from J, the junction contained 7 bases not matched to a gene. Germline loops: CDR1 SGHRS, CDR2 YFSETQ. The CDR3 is CASSFVLAGVGDTQYF. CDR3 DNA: TGCGCCAGCAGCTTCGTACTAGCGGGGGTCGGAGATACGCAGTATTTT.

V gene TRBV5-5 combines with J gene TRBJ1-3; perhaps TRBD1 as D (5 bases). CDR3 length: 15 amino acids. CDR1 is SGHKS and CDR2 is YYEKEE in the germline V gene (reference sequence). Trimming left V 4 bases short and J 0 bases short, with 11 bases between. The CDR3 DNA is TGTGCCAGCAGCCTCGACAGCCTCTCTGGAAACACCATATATTTT. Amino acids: CASSLDSLSGNTIYF.

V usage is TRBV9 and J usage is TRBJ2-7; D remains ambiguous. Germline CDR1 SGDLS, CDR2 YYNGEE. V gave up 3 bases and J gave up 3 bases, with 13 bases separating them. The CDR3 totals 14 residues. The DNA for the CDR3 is TGTGCCAGCAGCGGAGGCGGTACTTACTACGAGCAGTACTTC. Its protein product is CASSGGGTYYEQYF.

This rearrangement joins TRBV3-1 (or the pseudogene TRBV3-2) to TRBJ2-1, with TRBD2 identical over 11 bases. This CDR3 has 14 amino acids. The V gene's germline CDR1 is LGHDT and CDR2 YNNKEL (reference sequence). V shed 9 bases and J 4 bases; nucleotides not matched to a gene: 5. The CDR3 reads CASAGTSGYNEQFF. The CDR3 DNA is TGTGCCAGTGCCGGGACTAGCGGTTACAATGAGCAGTTCTTC.

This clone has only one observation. The CDR3 here is CAWSLTGDQPQHF. In DNA, the CDR3 is TGTGCCTGGAGTTTGACAGGCGATCAGCCCCAGCATTTT. The chain recombines TRBV30 with TRBJ1-5, with TRBD1 as a possible D gene (6 bases). The germline CDR1 and CDR2 sequences are GTSNPN and SVGIG (reference sequence). V lost 2 bases and J lost 5, with 10 bases in between. The length of the CDR3 is 13 residues.

CDR3 sequence reads: CASSFDGARRVSGANVLTF. CDR3 DNA: TGTGCCAGCAGTTTCGACGGCGCCAGACGGGTCTCTGGGGCCAACGTCCTGACTTTC. The chain couples TRBV27 to TRBJ2-6; D remains ambiguous. Trimming removed 3 bases from V and 0 bases from J, with 18 bases in between. This CDR3 is 19 amino acids long. Germline assignment: CDR1 MNHEY and CDR2 SMNVEV (reference sequence).

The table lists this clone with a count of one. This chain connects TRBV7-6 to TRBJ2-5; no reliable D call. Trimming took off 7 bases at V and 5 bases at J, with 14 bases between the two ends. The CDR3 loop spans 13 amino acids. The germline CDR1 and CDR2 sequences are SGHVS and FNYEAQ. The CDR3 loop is CASTNPGTETQYF. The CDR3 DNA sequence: TGTGCCAGCACCAACCCGGGTACGGAGACCCAGTACTTC.

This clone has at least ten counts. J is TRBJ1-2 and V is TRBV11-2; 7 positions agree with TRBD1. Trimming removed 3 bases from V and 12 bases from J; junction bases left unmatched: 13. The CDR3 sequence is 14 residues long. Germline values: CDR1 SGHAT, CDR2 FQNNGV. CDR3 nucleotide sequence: TGTGCCAGCAGCTTGGGTCAGACAGGGACCCCCGACACCTTC. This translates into CASSLGQTGTPDTF.

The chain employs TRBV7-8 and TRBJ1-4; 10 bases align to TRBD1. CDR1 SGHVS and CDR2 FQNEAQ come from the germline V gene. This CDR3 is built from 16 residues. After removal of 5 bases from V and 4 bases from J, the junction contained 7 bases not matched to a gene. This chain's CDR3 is CASSKRTGGFNEKLFF. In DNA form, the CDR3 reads TGTGCCAGCAGCAAGCGGACAGGGGGTTTTAATGAAAAACTGTTTTTT.

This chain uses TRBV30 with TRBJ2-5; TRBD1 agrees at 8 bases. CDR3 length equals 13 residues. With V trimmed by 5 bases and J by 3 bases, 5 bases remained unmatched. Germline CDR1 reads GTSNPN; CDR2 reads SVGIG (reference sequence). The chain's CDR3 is CAWGTGGEETQYF. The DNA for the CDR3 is TGTGCCTGGGGAACAGGGGGTGAAGAGACCCAGTACTTC. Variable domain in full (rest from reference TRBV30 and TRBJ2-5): SQTIHQWPATLVQPVGSPLSLECTVEGTSNPNLYWYRQAAGRGLQLLFYSVGIGQISSEVPQNLSASRPQDRQFILSSKKLLLSDSGFYLCAWGTGGEETQYFGPGTRLLVL.

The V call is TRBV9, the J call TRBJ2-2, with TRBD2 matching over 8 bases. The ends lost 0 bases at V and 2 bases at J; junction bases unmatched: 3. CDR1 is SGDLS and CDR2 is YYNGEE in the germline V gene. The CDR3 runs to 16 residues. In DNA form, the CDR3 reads TGTGCCAGCAGCGTAGGCGGGGGGTTCAACACCGGGGAGCTGTTTTTT. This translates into CASSVGGGFNTGELFF.